This TCR beta chain emerged from a study of a mutant IDH1 vaccine in newly diagnosed glioma (dated by TCRdb to the early 2020s). About the investigation overall: Vaccination started 4-6 weeks after radiotherapy alone, or was given together with temozolomide cycles in the groups whose treatment included chemotherapy. Prior to enrollment, patients had been given standard therapy consisting of radiotherapy alone, temozolomide alone, or radiochemotherapy with temozolomide, with the combination given to most patients. Longitudinal TCRB deep sequencing was performed for roughly 25 treated patients wherever samples were available for exploratory analyses. Peripheral blood was collected at six visits: V03 (baseline), V05, V07, V10, V12 and V13. Of the approximately 33 patients who were treated, approximately 60% were male and 37.5% were female, and the mean age was approximately 40 years. The week-35 safety follow-up took place at visit V12, and the week-47 end of study took place at visit V13. The study at large found these results: Vaccine-induced immune responses across multiple MHC alleles were detected in about 92% of patients. The authors noted that analyses of patient blood samples could not be reproduced because of sample limitations. Selection of PBMC samples for TCRB deep sequencing was based on availability. No apparent relationship was observed between pseudoprogression and alterations in the top peripheral T cell clonotypes detected by TCRB sequencing.

The receptor library was made with the immunoSEQ multiplex PCR assay. Following the manufacturer's protocol, the hsTCRB Kit was used to amplify rearranged TCR beta chain sequences. An Illumina MiSeq was used to sequence the TCRB libraries. In the original analysis: The kit vendor's proprietary platform handled demultiplexing, trimming and gene mapping. Drawn from immuneACCESS, this table holds only the in-frame rearrangements with V and J called that TCRdb kept. Clones are partly lost; checked studies trace under half to an unresolved V gene and leave the rest unexplained. The DNA was the basis for D and trimming; V, J and clone size are from that table. The sample table records some 60,000 clones; over 80% of these occur just once. Of the sample, 3.5% to 4% falls within the top ten clones. In the germline V gene, CDR1 corresponds to SGDLS and CDR2 to YYNGEE. Spanning cysteine to phenylalanine, the CDR3 consists of 15 amino acids. Only the CDR3 DNA is retained, 45 bases long and in frame from the first base. V is clipped by 4 bases and J by 1 base, and the sequence between their germline boundaries is 14 bases long.

This clone is a singleton in its sample. Its antigen target is currently unknown. No per-base quality is available; no much larger clone lies one base away. Explained via the paper, the time point label denotes: week 47, end of study. Each vaccine dose was 300 ug of a 20-mer mutant IDH1 peptide in Montanide, given subcutaneously with topical imiquimod. Patients were given eight vaccinations, in weeks 1, 3, 5, 7, 11, 15, 19 and 23, which matched visits V03 through V10. Newly diagnosed WHO grade 3 or 4 IDH1-mutant astrocytomas showing loss of nuclear ATRX were present in the donors. The samples were drawn from NOA16, a multicentre, single-arm, open-label phase I trial in Germany that tested a mutant IDH1 peptide vaccine in humans for the first time. The DNeasy Blood and Tissue Kit was used to extract genomic DNA from EDTA blood for TCRB sequencing.

The chain was built from TRBV9 and TRBJ2-5; no D gene is confidently identified. The clonotype was recovered from a man aged 25-45 years with glioma. The sample consisted of PBMCs, taken from a glioma patient whose treatment included an IDH1 peptide vaccine. The bases are TGTGCCAGCAGCCCCCGGTTAGCAAGCCAAGAGACCCAGTACTTC. It codes for CASSPRLASQETQYF. Reference TRBV9 and TRBJ2-5 genes cover what lies past the CDR3, so the full variable domain is DSGVTQTPKHLITATGQRVTLRCSPRSGDLSVYWYQQSLDQGLQFLIQYYNGEERAKGNILERFSAQQFPDLHSELNLSSLELGDSALYFCASSPRLASQETQYFGPGTRLLVL.